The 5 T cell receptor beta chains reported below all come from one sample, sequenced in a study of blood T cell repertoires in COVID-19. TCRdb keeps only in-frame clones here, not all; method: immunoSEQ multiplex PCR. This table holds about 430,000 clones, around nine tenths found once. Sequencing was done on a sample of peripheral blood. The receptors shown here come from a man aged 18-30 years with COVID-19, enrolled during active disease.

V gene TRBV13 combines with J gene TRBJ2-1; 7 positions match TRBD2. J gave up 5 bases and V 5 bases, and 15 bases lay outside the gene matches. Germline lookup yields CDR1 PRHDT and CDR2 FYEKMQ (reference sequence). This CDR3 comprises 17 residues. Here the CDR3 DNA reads TGTGCCAGCAGCCCCGGACTAGGGGTCCTTACAGACAATGAGCAGTTCTTC. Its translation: CASSPGLGVLTDNEQFF.

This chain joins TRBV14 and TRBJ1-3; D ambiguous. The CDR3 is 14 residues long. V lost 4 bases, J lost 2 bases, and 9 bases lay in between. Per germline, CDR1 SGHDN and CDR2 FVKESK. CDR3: CASSRGQTGNTIYF. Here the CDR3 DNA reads TGTGCCAGCAGCCGCGGGCAGACTGGAAACACCATATATTTT.

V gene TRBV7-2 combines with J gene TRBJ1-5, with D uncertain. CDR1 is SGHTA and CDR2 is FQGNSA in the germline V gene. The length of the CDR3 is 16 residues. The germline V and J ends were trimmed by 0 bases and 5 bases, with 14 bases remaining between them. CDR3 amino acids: CASSLATRRWDQPQHF. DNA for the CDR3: TGTGCCAGCAGCTTAGCGACTCGTCGCTGGGATCAGCCCCAGCATTTT.

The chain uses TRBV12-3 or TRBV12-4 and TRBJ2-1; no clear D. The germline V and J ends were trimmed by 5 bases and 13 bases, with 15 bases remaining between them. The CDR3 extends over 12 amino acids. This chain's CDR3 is CASSAGGTAQFF. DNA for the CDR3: TGTGCCAGCAGTGCCGGCGGAACTGCACAGTTCTTC.

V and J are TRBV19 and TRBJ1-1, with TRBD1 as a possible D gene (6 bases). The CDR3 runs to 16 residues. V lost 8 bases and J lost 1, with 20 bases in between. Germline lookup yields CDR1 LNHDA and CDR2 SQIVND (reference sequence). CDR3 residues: CASCFGGRSANTEAFF. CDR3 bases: TGTGCCAGTTGTTTCGGGGGGCGGAGTGCGAACACTGAAGCTTTCTTT.